This TCR beta chain was sequenced in a study of OX40 agonist ivuxolimab in advanced cancers. In the study overall: Ivuxolimab was a fully human IgG2 agonistic monoclonal antibody targeting the costimulatory receptor OX40 (CD134). In the dose-escalation cohort, 82.7% of patients were male, and the mean age was approximately 60 years, with a range of roughly 20 to 80. Patients were allowed to have had prior anti-PD-1, anti-PD-L1 or anti-CTLA-4 therapy, and approximately 40% of the dose-escalation patients had been treated with checkpoint inhibitors. Of the approximately 50 dose-escalation patients, hepatocellular carcinoma was present in about 20, melanoma in approximately 15, renal cell carcinoma in 9 and head and neck cancer in 9. Intravenous ivuxolimab was administered to patients every 2 weeks at six dose levels: 0.01, 0.1, 0.3, 1.5, 3 and 10 mg/kg. Peripheral TCRbeta sequencing was intended to test whether TCR sequence diversity was altered and clonal T-cell expansion was caused by ivuxolimab. Partial responses occurred in three dose-escalation patients: two with cutaneous melanoma and one with hepatocellular carcinoma. The paper covers the monotherapy dose-escalation part of the phase I ivuxolimab trial, which included N of about 56 patients. The paper as a whole reports these results and caveats: Low levels of normalized T-cell clonal expansion were also seen in some nonresponding patients. Which antigens the clonally expanded peripheral T cells were specific for was not determined. Clonal expansion of both CD4+ and CD8+ blood T cells was observed from baseline to week 6 at doses 0.1 to 3.0 mg/kg. In the 0.1-3.0 mg/kg groups, partial responders were among the patients with the lowest normalized peripheral clonal expansion, particularly in CD8+ T cells. After ivuxolimab, more expanded clones were found on average in CD8+ T cells than in CD4+ T cells.

Genomic DNA was extracted from sorted cells for sequencing of the TCRbeta CDR3 region. TCRbeta CDR3 regions were sequenced using the immunoSEQ Assay. TCRdb took this table from immuneACCESS and kept in-frame rearrangements with V and J called. Such tables lack part of the clones; where checked against another copy, unresolved V genes explain under half of the gap, and the rest is unexplained. Across this sample there are roughly 20,000 clones, with over 80% seen only once. Around a third of the sample is held by the ten biggest clonotypes. A distance of 11 bases separates the germline ends of V and J, which lose 8 bases and 6 bases respectively. The germline V gene (reference sequence) provides CDR1 MNHEY and CDR2 SMNVEV. The CDR3 goes from the cysteine to the phenylalanine over 12 residues. The read is trimmed to its CDR3 DNA, 36 bases read in frame from base 1. The trial excluded patients who had a history of autoimmune disease or were on systemic immunosuppression. In every dose cohort, peripheral blood was drawn for TCR sequencing at baseline, cycle 4 day 1, and cycle 7 day 1. The samples were drawn from a first-in-human, open-label, multicenter phase I dose-escalation trial of ivuxolimab. Adults with locally advanced or metastatic melanoma, renal cell, hepatocellular, or head and neck squamous cell carcinoma were enrolled in the trial. Before TCR sequencing, CD4+ T cells and CD8+ T cells were sorted from peripheral blood as separate populations.

A word on this clone: It has no known antigen specificity. There are no base qualities to consult, and no much larger clone falls within one base.

The TCR sequence derives from an adult with an advanced solid tumor such as melanoma, head and neck, liver or kidney cancer. Here the sequenced sample was CD4+ or CD8+ T cells sorted from blood, taken in a trial of the OX40 agonist ivuxolimab. The V gene is TRBV27 and the J gene is TRBJ2-1; the D gene could be either TRBD1 or TRBD2, each agreeing at 5 bases. The DNA is TGTGCCAGCTCCATGAGGGGCAATGAGCAGTTCTTC. Its amino acids are CASSMRGNEQFF.